The source of this T cell receptor beta chain is a study of monozygotic twins with inflammatory bowel disease. CDR3 length: 13 amino acids. CDR1 is SGHNT, CDR2 YENEEA, per germline. Notes on the study in general: The data gave no support to a single strong IBD-associated signal or clonotype. Different T cell subtypes could not be distinguished.

TCRdb re-called the 5' RACE reads; every CDR3 protein appears as one record, without DNA. The listing records under 150,000 distinct CDR3 sequences. About this clonotype itself: Its antigen is currently unknown.

The material sequenced was blood. This TCR came from a human donor with ulcerative colitis or Crohn's disease, or a healthy co-twin of an affected twin (not recorded which). V and J are TRBV11-3 and TRBJ2-2. The CDR3 spells CASSRGTTGELFF.